What follows are 23 T cell receptor beta chains derived from one specimen sequenced in a study of radiotherapy plus CTLA-4 blockade in lung cancer. Sequenced by immunoSEQ multiplex PCR; TCRdb stores in-frame clones only, minus some. Among about 50,000 clones, approximately 85% were seen once, and the ten largest hold around a quarter. Sequencing used peripheral blood, obtained from a patient treated with radiotherapy plus ipilimumab. The source of these receptors is a human donor with non-small cell lung cancer whose response to radiotherapy plus ipilimumab could not be evaluated.

The V call is TRBV28, the J call TRBJ1-1, with D unresolved. The V gene lost 6 bases and the J gene lost 1 base, with 21 bases spanning the gap. CDR3 length equals 17 residues. Germline CDR1 MDHEN, CDR2 SYDVKM. DNA for the CDR3: TGTGCCAGCAGCCGTCGTGCGGGATCCAGAAAGAACACTGAAGCTTTCTTT. This sequence encodes CASSRRAGSRKNTEAFF.

The chain couples TRBV5-1 to TRBJ1-2; TRBD1 aligns across 8 bases. The CDR3 spans 17 residues. J lost 0 bases, V lost 2 bases, and 9 bases had no gene match. Germline V gene sequence: CDR1 SGHRS, CDR2 YFSETQ. CDR3 in amino acids: CASSFRTGWKANYGYTF. CDR3 sequence (DNA): TGCGCCAGCAGCTTCCGGACAGGGTGGAAAGCTAACTATGGCTACACCTTC.

This clone was recorded once. This chain links TRBV28 with TRBJ2-1; 14 bases are shared with TRBD2. The CDR3 totals 18 residues. Trimming removed 2 bases from V and 9 bases from J; junction bases left unmatched: 12. The V gene's germline CDR1 is MDHEN and CDR2 SYDVKM. The CDR3 DNA reads TGTGCCAGCAGTTTAGGGGGACTAGCGGGAGTGGGGAGGAGTGAGCAGTTCTTC. The encoded protein is CASSLGGLAGVGRSEQFF. The full variable domain, with the rest looked up from reference TRBV28 and TRBJ2-1, is DVKVTQSSRYLVKRTGEKVFLECVQDMDHENMFWYRQDPGLGLRLIYFSYDVKMKEKGDIPEGYSVSREKKERFSLILESASTNQTSMYLCASSLGGLAGVGRSEQFFGPGTRLTVL.

This chain uses TRBV5-1 with TRBJ2-5; unclear D gene. The CDR3 loop spans 15 amino acids. Germline V gene data show CDR1 as SGHRS and CDR2 as YFSETQ. The V end lost 4 bases, the J end lost 5 bases, and 18 bases lay between the germline ends. The chain's CDR3 is CASSPAYLLRETQYF. The CDR3 DNA sequence: TGCGCCAGCAGCCCCGCCTACCTATTGAGGGAGACCCAGTACTTC.

The chain joins TRBV29-1 to TRBJ2-3; 12 nucleotides agree with TRBD2. V was clipped by 8 bases and J by 2 bases; unmatched bases: 8. The CDR3 consists of 15 residues. In germline, CDR1 is SQVTM, CDR2 ANQGSEA. CDR3: CSLRLAGAPTDTQYF. CDR3 sequence (DNA): TGCAGCCTGAGACTAGCGGGAGCCCCCACAGATACGCAGTATTTT.

This sequence joins TRBV7-3 and TRBJ2-7, with TRBD2 matching 8 bases. The CDR3 contains 16 residues. CDR1 and CDR2 (germline): SGHTA, FQGTGA. The V gene end was trimmed by 1 base and the J gene end by 6 bases; junction bases not matched to a gene: 11. The CDR3 protein is CASSLRGPGGAGEQYF. The CDR3 DNA is TGTGCCAGCAGCTTAAGGGGGCCGGGAGGGGCGGGCGAGCAGTACTTC.

The J gene is TRBJ2-5, the V gene TRBV5-1, with 11 bases that match TRBD1. Germline CDR1 and CDR2: SGHRS and YFSETQ. This CDR3 region has 16 residues. Trimming cost V 6 bases and J 5 bases; bases outside gene matches: 12. The CDR3 spells CASTTSGGQGDETQYF. The CDR3 DNA sequence: TGCGCCAGCACCACTTCCGGGGGACAGGGGGACGAGACCCAGTACTTC.

The V call is TRBV5-1, the J call TRBJ2-7, with TRBD1 identical over 7 bases. CDR1 is SGHRS, CDR2 YFSETQ, per germline. The V segment lost 4 bases and the J segment 4 bases; nucleotides outside the gene matches: 14. The CDR3 has 16 residues. The CDR3 here is CASSPLLGQIQYEQYF. The CDR3 DNA sequence: TGCGCCAGCAGCCCACTTTTGGGACAGATTCAATACGAGCAGTACTTC.

The chain carries TRBV10-3 and TRBJ2-7; the D gene is possibly TRBD2 (5 bases). The V end lost 3 bases, the J end lost 9 bases, and 9 bases lay between the germline ends. The CDR3 totals 11 residues. Germline V lookup: CDR1 ENHRY, CDR2 SYGVKD. CDR3 sequence: CAISDAAGQYF. CDR3 bases: TGTGCCATCAGTGATGCGGCGGGGCAGTACTTC.

V and J are TRBV4-1 and TRBJ1-2, with 9 bases identical to TRBD1. With V trimmed by 2 bases and J by 6 bases, 7 bases remained unmatched. Germline V gives CDR1 MGHRA, CDR2 YSYEKL. The CDR3 is 15 amino acids. DNA for the CDR3: TGCGCCAGCAGCCAACCCGGGACAGGGATTCATGGCTACACCTTC. Amino acid sequence: CASSQPGTGIHGYTF.

The V gene is TRBV7-2, the J gene TRBJ2-2; D unresolved. Germline CDR1 is SGHTA and CDR2 is FQGNSA. CDR3 size: 14 residues. V was shortened by 5 bases and J by 7 bases, with 14 bases between the two germline ends. The CDR3 is CASSRTSPGGELFF. The DNA of the CDR3 is TGTGCCAGCAGCCGCACCAGCCCGGGCGGGGAGCTGTTTTTT.

The CDR3: CASSLIPSGEKLFF. DNA for the CDR3: TGCGCCAGCAGCTTGATCCCTAGCGGAGAAAAACTGTTTTTT. V is TRBV5-1 and J is TRBJ1-4, with D unresolved. There are 14 residues in the CDR3. Germline CDR1 is SGHRS and CDR2 is YFSETQ. Trimming took off 1 base at V and 8 bases at J, with 12 bases between the two ends.

V is TRBV28 and J is TRBJ2-5, with D hard to call. Germline CDR1 reads MDHEN; CDR2 reads SYDVKM. The CDR3 sequence is 18 residues long. V lost 6 bases and J lost 2, with 25 bases in between. This CDR3 reads CASSPSRLIGGSQETQYF. The DNA of the CDR3 is TGTGCCAGCAGCCCCTCGAGGTTGATTGGCGGCTCACAAGAGACCCAGTACTTC.

This chain joins TRBV2 and TRBJ2-2, with D tentatively TRBD2 (5 bases). This CDR3 spans 15 amino acids. CDR1 and CDR2 from the germline V gene are SNHLY and FYNNEI. V lost 6 bases and J lost 0, with 11 bases in between. The chain's CDR3 is CASSPREPNTGELFF. The CDR3 bases are TGTGCCAGCAGCCCTAGGGAGCCGAACACCGGGGAGCTGTTTTTT.

The table lists this clone with a count of one. This likely comes from a read error, as the CDR3 has no conserved phenylalanine or tryptophan at its end. The J gene is TRBJ2-7, the V gene TRBV4-3; D perhaps matches TRBD1 (5 bases). Looked up from germline, CDR1 is LGHNA and CDR2 is YSLEER. Trimming took 0 bases from V and 3 from J, leaving 12 bases between them. This CDR3 has 15 amino acids. CDR3 region: CASSQDQGPLYEQYL. CDR3 DNA: TGCGCCAGCAGCCAAGATCAGGGCCCCCTCTACGAGCAGTACCTC.

The chain uses TRBV5-1 and TRBJ2-7; possibly TRBD1 for D (5 bases). The CDR3 consists of 15 residues. The germline gives CDR1 SGHRS, CDR2 YFSETQ. The germline V and J ends were trimmed by 6 bases and 6 bases, with 22 bases remaining between them. Here the CDR3 DNA reads TGCGCCAGCACCGGCAGGGTATGGTTGGATAGCGAGCAGTACTTC. Its translation: CASTGRVWLDSEQYF.

This clone was observed a single time. The V call is TRBV7-2, the J call TRBJ1-1, with D unresolved. The CDR3 is 12 residues long. The germline gives CDR1 SGHTA, CDR2 FQGNSA. Trimming left V 2 bases short and J 5 bases short, with 6 bases between. The CDR3 region is CASSLLRTEAFF. The CDR3 DNA reads TGTGCCAGCAGCTTACTGCGGACTGAAGCTTTCTTT.

A single count supports this clone. CDR3: CASSVTTGSTNEQFF. Here the CDR3 DNA reads TGTGCCAGCAGCGTAACAACGGGGTCAACTAATGAGCAGTTCTTC. The J gene is TRBJ2-1, the V gene TRBV9, with D possibly being TRBD2 (5 bases). The CDR3 consists of 15 residues. Germline V lookup: CDR1 SGDLS, CDR2 YYNGEE. V dropped 1 base and J dropped 7 bases, with 15 bases sitting between them.

The rearrangement uses TRBV29-1 and TRBJ2-3; D ambiguous. The CDR3 runs 15 residues. V lost 3 bases to trimming and J lost 0 bases, with 13 bases between them. The V gene's germline CDR1 is SQVTM and CDR2 ANQGSEA. Written as DNA, the CDR3 is TGCAGCGTTGACCTCCGTACATATAGCACAGATACGCAGTATTTT. It yields the protein CSVDLRTYSTDTQYF.

The genes are TRBV27 and TRBJ2-7, with 7 bases matching TRBD1. The CDR3 has 16 residues. Losses at the gene ends were 5 bases for V and 3 bases for J; bases not matched to a gene: 13. CDR1 and CDR2 from the germline V gene are MNHEY and SMNVEV (reference sequence). In DNA form, the CDR3 reads TGTGCCAGCAGTGACCTCGGGACAGTGAACCGCTACGAGCAGTACTTC. This encodes CASSDLGTVNRYEQYF.

The chain is built from TRBV13 and TRBJ2-5; D is perhaps TRBD2 (6 bases). V was shortened by 2 bases and J by 1 base, with 11 bases between the two germline ends. The CDR3 runs 15 residues. CDR1 and CDR2 from the germline V gene are PRHDT and FYEKMQ (reference sequence). This CDR3 is CASSLTRGTQETQYF. In nucleotides, the CDR3 is TGTGCCAGCAGCTTAACCCGCGGGACCCAAGAGACCCAGTACTTC.

The table lists this clone with a count of one. The rearrangement links TRBV5-1 to TRBJ2-1; 11 nucleotides match TRBD2. This CDR3 is built from 17 residues. Germline values: CDR1 SGHRS, CDR2 YFSETQ. The V and J ends lost 2 bases and 2 bases, in that order; junction bases with no gene match: 6. The CDR3, as DNA: TGCGCCAGCAGCTTCTCGACTAGCGGGGACACCTACAATGAGCAGTTCTTC. Protein: CASSFSTSGDTYNEQFF.

This clone occurred once. V usage is TRBV18 and J usage is TRBJ2-7, with D unresolved. The CDR3 length is 12 residues. Germline V gene data show CDR1 as KGHSH and CDR2 as LQKENI. V lost 3 bases to trimming and J lost 4 bases, with 7 bases between them. The CDR3 spells CASSPSLYEQYF. The CDR3 DNA reads TGTGCCAGCTCACCGTCCCTTTACGAGCAGTACTTC.